This T cell receptor beta chain is from a study of cytomegalovirus exposure and HLA in healthy donors. The repertoire was sequenced with immunoSEQ multiplex PCR; TCRdb's copy has only in-frame clones and lacks some. Of approximately 190,000 clones in the sample, 75% to 90% were seen once. Regarding this clone: This same CDR3 is encoded by further DNA sequences in the sample.

Per germline, CDR1 GTSNPN and CDR2 SVGIG (reference sequence). The CDR3 is 12 amino acids. Trimming shortened V by 2 bases and J by 3 bases, and 7 bases separated the two germline ends. This rearrangement joins TRBV30 to TRBJ1-1, with no clear D. The source is a man aged 18 to 30 in good health and CMV-seropositive. Source material: PBMCs. This chain's CDR3 is CAWSRRDTEAFF. For the CDR3, the DNA is TGTGCCTGGAGTCGGCGGGACACTGAAGCTTTCTTT.